This T cell receptor (beta chain) was sequenced in a study of radiotherapy plus CTLA-4 blockade in lung cancer. Measured with immunoSEQ multiplex PCR; TCRdb has only the in-frame clones, and not every one. The sample lists fewer than 100,000 clones; more than 80% were seen once. The CDR3 totals 15 residues. CDR1 is SGHRS, CDR2 YFSETQ, per germline. The V and J ends lost 1 base and 2 bases, in that order; junction bases with no gene match: 3. The source is a human donor with non-small cell lung cancer who had stable disease on radiotherapy plus ipilimumab. This sample comprised peripheral blood, obtained from a patient treated with radiotherapy plus ipilimumab. V gene TRBV5-1 combines with J gene TRBJ2-7; 10 nucleotides match TRBD1. The CDR3, as DNA: TGCGCCAGCAGCTTGATGGGACAGGGGCCCTACGAGCAGTACTTC. As protein: CASSLMGQGPYEQYF.